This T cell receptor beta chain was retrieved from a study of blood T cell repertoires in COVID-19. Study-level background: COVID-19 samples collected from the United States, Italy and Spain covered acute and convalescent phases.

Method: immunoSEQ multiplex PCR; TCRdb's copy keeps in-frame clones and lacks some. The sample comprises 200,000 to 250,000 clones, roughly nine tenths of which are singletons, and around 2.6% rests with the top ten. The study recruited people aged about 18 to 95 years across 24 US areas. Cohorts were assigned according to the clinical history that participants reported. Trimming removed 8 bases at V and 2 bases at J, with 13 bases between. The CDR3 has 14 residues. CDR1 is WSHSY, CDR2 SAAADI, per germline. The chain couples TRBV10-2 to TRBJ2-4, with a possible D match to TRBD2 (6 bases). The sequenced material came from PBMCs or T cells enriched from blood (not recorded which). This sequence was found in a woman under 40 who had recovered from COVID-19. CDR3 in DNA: TGCGCCAGCGCGGAGGGCGGATCCAAAAACATTCAGTACTTC. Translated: CASAEGGSKNIQYF.